Included here is one T cell receptor (beta chain) sequence, with context. The antigen remains unidentified. The sample belongs to a study of CD8 T cell repertoires and HIV-1 epitope variants. Study-wide background: Tested: three Gag epitope families, Nef HW9 and YT9.

Using immunoSEQ multiplex PCR, the repertoire was profiled, and TCRdb retains in-frame clones only, with some absent. The sample consists of several thousand clones, just under 70% of them appearing once. Unmatched junction bases numbered 4, after V lost 5 bases and J lost 0 bases. CDR1 is LNHDA, CDR2 SQIVND, per germline (reference sequence). CDR3 length: 15 amino acids. The sample consisted of cultured CD8+ T cells derived from PBMCs. The gene calls are TRBV19 and TRBJ2-3; TRBD2 aligns across 8 bases. This clonotype originated in a male donor with HIV. Here the CDR3 DNA reads TGTGCCAGTAGTGTTAGCGGGACTAGCACAGATACGCAGTATTTT. Protein: CASSVSGTSTDTQYF. Drawing the rest from reference TRBV19 and TRBJ2-3, the complete variable domain is DGGITQSPKYLFRKEGQNVTLSCEQNLNHDAMYWYRQDPGQGLRLIYYSQIVNDFQKGDIAEGYSVSREKKESFPLTVTSAQKNPTAFYLCASSVSGTSTDTQYFGPGTRLTVL.